This TCR beta chain was found in a study of T-cell reconstitution after alpha-beta-depleted transplantation in children. Researchers prepared the TCRbeta library using unique molecular identifiers, the study reports. In TCRdb, the PCR reads were re-called with MiXCR into one record per CDR3 protein. Seen here are 500,000 to 600,000 distinct CDR3 sequences, roughly 30% observed once, and the top ten hold around a third. In regard to this clonotype: The antigen remains undetermined.

Trimming removed 5 bases from V and 0 bases from J; junction bases left unmatched: 11. The CDR3 is made up of 18 amino acids. Findings and limits, study-wide: Where some patients showed high TCRbeta diversity at day 60, it came from recipient T cells and thymic progenitors that had survived.

Source: PBMCs, taken before TCRalphabeta/CD19-depleted stem cell transplant. This receptor was taken from a boy under two years old with Wiskott-Aldrich syndrome, due to receive a stem cell transplant. V usage is TRBV12-3 or TRBV12-4 and J usage is TRBJ2-3; 10 positions agree with TRBD1. This CDR3 reads CASSPGTGDPYSTDTQYF. The CDR3 bases are TGTGCCAGCAGTCCCGGGACAGGGGACCCTTACAGCACAGATACGCAGTATTTT.